Each of the 30 T cell receptor beta chains below was sequenced from the same sample in a study of shared clonotypes between healthy human individuals. Sequencing was performed with immunoSEQ multiplex PCR; in TCRdb, only in-frame clones are kept and a portion is missing. The sample records around 1.1 million clones, more than 75% being singletons. What was sequenced was memory CD4+ T cells from PBMCs. Subset here: CD45RA-negative fraction. The receptor source for this set is a man between 18 and 35 years old in good health. Some clones in this sample may be carry-over from other donors' samples.

As to this clone: Other DNA sequences in this sample translate to the same CDR3. The chain recombines TRBV27 with TRBJ2-7; tentatively, D is TRBD2 (6 bases). Looked up from germline, CDR1 is MNHEY and CDR2 is SMNVEV (reference sequence). V was trimmed by 3 bases and J by 0 bases, leaving 6 bases between them. There are 13 residues in the CDR3. The CDR3 nucleotides are TGTGCCAGCAGTTTGCGGGGCTCCTACGAGCAGTACTTC. Translating it yields CASSLRGSYEQYF.

The chain carries TRBV5-1 and TRBJ2-3; 7 nucleotides match TRBD1. Per the germline V gene, CDR1 is SGHRS and CDR2 is YFSETQ. The V segment lost 1 base and the J segment 2 bases; nucleotides outside the gene matches: 10. The CDR3 covers 17 residues. CDR3 in DNA: TGCGCCAGCAGCTTGTTTCGGACAGGACAAAACACAGATACGCAGTATTTT. Its translation is CASSLFRTGQNTDTQYF. The full variable domain, in which reference TRBV5-1 and TRBJ2-3 provide the parts outside the CDR3, is KAGVTQTPRYLIKTRGQQVTLSCSPISGHRSVSWYQQTPGQGLQFLFEYFSETQRNKGNFPGRFSGRQFSNSRSEMNVSTLELGDSALYLCASSLFRTGQNTDTQYFGPGTRLTVL.

The CDR3 region has the DNA TGTGCCTGGAGTGGCCTGGGTGGACAGGGGATCTACTATGGCTACACCTTC. Translated: CAWSGLGGQGIYYGYTF. The V and J genes are TRBV30 and TRBJ1-2; 9 positions agree with TRBD1. CDR3 length: 17 amino acids. Germline V gives CDR1 GTSNPN, CDR2 SVGIG (reference sequence). Unmatched junction bases numbered 12, after V lost 1 base and J lost 3 bases.

The V gene is TRBV28, the J gene TRBJ2-7; D remains unclear. CDR3 length: 16 residues. Germline values: CDR1 MDHEN, CDR2 SYDVKM. The V end lost 4 bases, the J end lost 0 bases, and 16 bases lay between the germline ends. CDR3 sequence: CASSYHLLNRSYEQYF. CDR3 bases: TGTGCCAGCAGTTATCACCTCCTCAACCGCTCCTACGAGCAGTACTTC.

Note on this clone: This likely stems from a read error, as it lies one base from a far larger clone. The rearrangement joins TRBV4-1 to TRBJ2-1; D uncertain. Germline V gene sequence: CDR1 MGHRA, CDR2 YSYEKL. The CDR3 totals 15 residues. The V gene lost 3 bases and the J gene lost 4 bases, with 13 bases spanning the gap. CDR3 protein: CASSQVGSRYNEQFF. The CDR3 DNA follows: TGCGCCAGCAGCCAGGTGGGATCGCGTTACAATGAGCAGTTCTTC.

The J gene is TRBJ1-5, the V gene TRBV27; TRBD1 agrees at 7 bases. After removal of 5 bases from V and 7 bases from J, the junction contained 11 bases not matched to a gene. Germline-derived CDR1 and CDR2 are MNHEY and SMNVEV (reference sequence). The CDR3 runs 15 residues. CDR3: CASSPRRGVGQPQHF. As DNA, the CDR3 is TGTGCCAGCAGTCCCCGCAGGGGGGTGGGCCAGCCCCAGCATTTT.

V usage is TRBV5-1 and J usage is TRBJ2-6; D gene unclear. CDR1 is SGHRS, CDR2 YFSETQ, per germline. V gave up 0 bases and J gave up 0 bases, with 10 bases separating them. CDR3 size: 17 residues. As DNA, the CDR3 is TGCGCCAGCAGCTTGGAGGCAGCCCACTCTGGGGCCAACGTCCTGACTTTC. It translates to CASSLEAAHSGANVLTF.

V and J are TRBV2 and TRBJ1-5; tentative D call: TRBD1 (6 bases). Trimming removed 7 bases from V and 6 bases from J, with 13 bases in between. The germline V gene has CDR1 SNHLY and CDR2 FYNNEI. CDR3 length: 13 amino acids. The CDR3: CASTRGGAQPQHF. The DNA of the CDR3 is TGTGCCAGCACTCGGGGGGGGGCTCAGCCCCAGCATTTT.

The V call is TRBV23-1, the J call TRBJ2-7; 8 nucleotides match TRBD1. TRBV23-1 is classed as an ORF, of uncertain function. The CDR3 runs to 17 residues. Trimming removed 5 bases from V and 2 bases from J; junction bases left unmatched: 14. For the CDR3, the DNA is TGCGCCAGCAGTTCAATCCAGCAGGGGGCGCTTACCTACGAGCAGTACTTC. It is translated as CASSSIQQGALTYEQYF.

The gene calls are TRBV5-1 and TRBJ1-2; D remains ambiguous. V lost 0 bases, J lost 0 bases, and 6 bases lay in between. The CDR3 covers 14 residues. CDR1 is SGHRS, CDR2 YFSETQ, per germline. The CDR3, as DNA: TGCGCCAGCAGCTTGGAGCCGACTAACTATGGCTACACCTTC. Translated: CASSLEPTNYGYTF.

The chain is built from TRBV2 and TRBJ2-3; possibly TRBD2 for D (5 bases). The CDR3 loop spans 13 amino acids. Germline V gene data show CDR1 as SNHLY and CDR2 as FYNNEI. V dropped 7 bases and J dropped 5 bases, with 13 bases sitting between them. The CDR3 protein is CASIPDRGDTQYF. CDR3 sequence (DNA): TGTGCCAGCATACCGGACCGGGGAGATACGCAGTATTTT.

This clone was counted once. A much larger clone differs from this one at a single base, so this may be a read error. The CDR3 DNA reads TGTGCCAGCTCACCGGGACAGACCGCGGACGCTGAAGCTTTCTTT. This translates into CASSPGQTADAEAFF. The rearrangement uses TRBV18 and TRBJ1-1; 7 bases are a match to TRBD1. The CDR3 covers 15 residues. Germline CDR1 and CDR2: KGHSH and LQKENI. The J segment lost 6 bases and the V segment lost 3 bases, leaving 10 bases of the junction unmatched.

This rearrangement joins TRBV28 to TRBJ2-7, with 8 bases identical to TRBD1. V shed 5 bases, J shed 0 bases, and the junction held 9 bases outside the gene matches. Looked up from germline, CDR1 is MDHEN and CDR2 is SYDVKM. The CDR3 is 16 residues long. The CDR3 protein is CASSMGTGFSSYEQYF. CDR3 DNA sequence: TGTGCCAGCAGTATGGGGACAGGTTTTAGCTCCTACGAGCAGTACTTC.

V and J are TRBV14 and TRBJ2-1; D is perhaps TRBD1 (5 bases). The germline V gene encodes CDR1 SGHDN and CDR2 FVKESK. The CDR3 totals 15 residues. Trimming shortened V by 4 bases and J by 8 bases, and 18 bases separated the two germline ends. CDR3 amino acids: CASSPGRFREHEQFF. The CDR3 DNA is TGTGCCAGCAGCCCTGGACGGTTCAGGGAACATGAGCAGTTCTTC. Full variable domain (outside the CDR3, taken from reference TRBV14 and TRBJ2-1): EAGVTQFPSHSVIEKGQTVTLRCDPISGHDNLYWYRRVMGKEIKFLLHFVKESKQDESGMPNNRFLAERTGGTYSTLKVQPAELEDSGVYFCASSPGRFREHEQFFGPGTRLTVL.

The genes are TRBV5-1 and TRBJ2-5; the D gene is possibly TRBD2 (5 bases). The V gene's germline CDR1 is SGHRS and CDR2 YFSETQ. Trimming left V 4 bases short and J 5 bases short, with 15 bases between. CDR3 length equals 14 residues. CDR3 nucleotide sequence: TGCGCCAGCAGCCGCCCGGAGGCGAGGGAGACCCAGTACTTC. Amino acids: CASSRPEARETQYF.

The V gene is TRBV5-1, the J gene TRBJ1-1; D remains ambiguous. The CDR3 has 14 residues. V lost 1 base and J 7 bases, leaving 14 bases between the germline ends. Germline V gene sequence: CDR1 SGHRS, CDR2 YFSETQ. CDR3 loop: CASSLLHGLSEAFF. In DNA, the CDR3 is TGCGCCAGCAGCTTGCTTCATGGGCTTAGTGAAGCTTTCTTT.

This clone was counted many times. Other nucleotide sequences from this sample produce the same CDR3. The chain joins TRBV28 to TRBJ2-1; unclear D gene. The CDR3 extends over 13 amino acids. Germline-derived CDR1 and CDR2 are MDHEN and SYDVKM. V lost 3 bases to trimming and J lost 4 bases, with 7 bases between them. The CDR3 DNA follows: TGTGCCAGCAGTTTTGGTTATTACAATGAGCAGTTCTTC. The encoded protein is CASSFGYYNEQFF.

The V and J genes are TRBV5-4 and TRBJ2-5; 7 nucleotides line up with TRBD2. This CDR3 region has 16 residues. Per the germline V gene, CDR1 is SGHNT and CDR2 is YYREEE (reference sequence). Trimming took 0 bases from V and 4 from J; bases not matched to a gene: 9. This chain's CDR3 is CASSLARASGGETQYF. The DNA for the CDR3 is TGTGCCAGCAGCTTGGCTCGGGCTAGCGGAGGAGAGACCCAGTACTTC.

The rearrangement joins TRBV6-6 to TRBJ2-5; D not resolved. Per the germline V gene, CDR1 is MNHNY and CDR2 is SVGAGI (reference sequence). The CDR3 contains 14 residues. V gave up 2 bases and J gave up 1 base, with 8 bases separating them. The CDR3 DNA reads as TGTGCCAGCAGTTACATCCGTACCCAAGAGACCCAGTACTTC. Its protein is CASSYIRTQETQYF.

This clone was observed many times. V and J are TRBV28 and TRBJ2-7; 7 bases are shared with TRBD2. Trimming removed 1 base from V and 7 bases from J; junction bases left unmatched: 10. Germline loops: CDR1 MDHEN, CDR2 SYDVKM. The CDR3 runs to 15 residues. Here the CDR3 DNA reads TGTGCCAGCAGTTTATTGGTGGGAGGGCCGGGTGAGCAGTACTTC. Translated: CASSLLVGGPGEQYF.

The chain recombines TRBV5-1 with TRBJ2-5, with D perhaps TRBD2 (5 bases). Germline-derived CDR1 and CDR2 are SGHRS and YFSETQ. This CDR3 spans 14 amino acids. The germline V and J ends were trimmed by 3 bases and 4 bases, with 13 bases remaining between them. CDR3 loop: CASSSGGLGETQYF. CDR3 coding DNA: TGCGCCAGCAGCTCGGGCGGACTCGGAGAGACCCAGTACTTC.

For this clone: Other DNA variants within this sample encode the same CDR3. In DNA form, the CDR3 reads TGTGCCAGCAGGGGGGGCAGCTACGAGCAGTACTTC. It specifies CASRGGSYEQYF. The J gene is TRBJ2-7, the V gene TRBV25-1, with D perhaps matching TRBD1 or TRBD2 (6 bases each). Trimming took 6 bases from V and 3 from J, leaving 9 bases between them. There are 12 residues in the CDR3. Germline CDR1 is MGHDK and CDR2 is SYGVNS.

The gene calls are TRBV7-9 and TRBJ1-3, with D hard to call. The CDR3 is 15 amino acids. CDR1 is SEHNR and CDR2 is FQNEAQ in the germline V gene (reference sequence). V was clipped by 1 base and J by 0 bases, with 7 bases between them. The CDR3 bases are TGTGCCAGCAGCTTAGGGCAGACCTCTGGAAACACCATATATTTT. This gives the protein CASSLGQTSGNTIYF.

This clone was counted once. This CDR3 reads CASRDLPGGYTF. The DNA for the CDR3 is TGTGCCAGCAGGGACCTCCCGGGTGGCTACACCTTC. This rearrangement joins TRBV28 to TRBJ1-2; D not certain. Germline lookup yields CDR1 MDHEN and CDR2 SYDVKM. V lost 6 bases and J 7 bases, leaving 12 bases between the germline ends. This CDR3 has 12 amino acids.

V is TRBV5-1 and J is TRBJ2-5; D assignment may be TRBD1 or TRBD2 (7 bases each). CDR1 is SGHRS and CDR2 is YFSETQ in the germline V gene. The V end lost 0 bases, the J end lost 2 bases, and 17 bases lay between the germline ends. The CDR3 is made up of 17 amino acids. The CDR3 sequence is CASSLGGSSRGQETQYF. DNA of the CDR3: TGCGCCAGCAGCTTGGGCGGGAGCAGCAGGGGGCAAGAGACCCAGTACTTC.

The rearrangement uses TRBV10-3 and TRBJ2-5; the match to TRBD2 covers 10 bases. This CDR3 region has 14 residues. Looked up from germline, CDR1 is ENHRY and CDR2 is SYGVKD. The V gene end was trimmed by 10 bases and the J gene end by 7 bases; junction bases not matched to a gene: 12. The CDR3 nucleotides read TGTGCCAGTAGCGGGGGGCCCCAGGGTCGGACCCAGTACTTC. Its translation: CASSGGPQGRTQYF.

The chain uses TRBV6-5 and TRBJ2-2; no definite D call. The CDR3 extends over 13 amino acids. V lost 9 bases, J lost 0 bases, and 8 bases lay in between. Germline CDR1 reads MNHEY; CDR2 reads SVGAGI. CDR3 amino acids: CASRPPNTGELFF. CDR3 DNA: TGTGCCAGTCGCCCACCGAACACCGGGGAGCTGTTTTTT.

The chain joins TRBV19 to TRBJ1-3, with TRBD1 identical over 8 bases. The J segment lost 4 bases and the V segment lost 6 bases, leaving 11 bases of the junction unmatched. CDR1 is LNHDA, CDR2 SQIVND, per germline (reference sequence). This CDR3 spans 16 amino acids. CDR3 region: CASRPTAGGRGNTIYF. The CDR3 region has the DNA TGTGCCAGTAGACCAACAGCAGGGGGCCGAGGAAACACCATATATTTT.

The rearrangement joins TRBV30 to TRBJ2-1, with 14 bases aligning to TRBD2. Trimming removed 3 bases from V and 8 bases from J; junction bases left unmatched: 3. This CDR3 contains 14 residues. Germline V gene data show CDR1 as GTSNPN and CDR2 as SVGIG (reference sequence). As DNA, the CDR3 is TGTGCCTGGAGGGGACTAGCGGGAGCCTATGAGCAGTTCTTC. Amino acid sequence: CAWRGLAGAYEQFF. Filled out from reference TRBV30 and TRBJ2-1, the complete variable domain reads SQTIHQWPATLVQPVGSPLSLECTVEGTSNPNLYWYRQAAGRGLQLLFYSVGIGQISSEVPQNLSASRPQDRQFILSSKKLLLSDSGFYLCAWRGLAGAYEQFFGPGTRLTVL.

The chain combines TRBV6-5 with TRBJ2-5; D possibly corresponds to TRBD2 (6 bases). Germline CDR1 MNHEY, CDR2 SVGAGI. The ends were cut back, 4 bases at V and 6 bases at J, with 15 bases in the middle. The CDR3 has 14 residues. The CDR3 sequence: CASSSTRRVKTQYF. The CDR3 DNA follows: TGTGCCAGCAGTTCCACGAGGAGGGTAAAGACCCAGTACTTC.